This TCR beta chain is from a study of T-cell reconstitution after alpha-beta-depleted transplantation in children. This clonotype has just a few counts. Researchers prepared the TCRbeta library using unique molecular identifiers, the study reports. MiXCR, run by TCRdb on the PCR reads, gives a single entry per CDR3 protein. The sample has a few hundred thousand distinct CDR3 sequences; 11% are singletons. Germline loops: CDR1 SGHTA, CDR2 FQGNSA. This CDR3 is built from 13 residues. Trimming took off 5 bases at V and 3 bases at J, with 8 bases between the two ends. The clonotype was recovered from a human donor who donated a stem cell graft to a child with acute myeloid leukemia. The J gene is TRBJ2-1, the V gene TRBV7-2, with D hard to call. The sequenced sample was PBMCs from the stem cell graft donor, obtained from the stem cell graft. The CDR3 sequence: CASSPTHYNEQFF. DNA of the CDR3: TGTGCCAGCAGCCCTACCCACTACAATGAGCAGTTCTTC.